The present T cell receptor (beta chain) was sequenced within a study of T cells after yellow fever vaccination. Study results and limitations: A large majority of primary-vaccination clones showed up again after the booster (just under 97% CD4, around 90% CD8).

With 5 bases clipped from V and 1 base from J, the junction kept 6 bases outside the gene matches. Germline V gene data show CDR1 as SGHTA and CDR2 as FQGNSA. The CDR3 extends over 16 amino acids. In this sample, this clonotype turned up a few times. Its antigen is undetermined. TCRdb passed the 5' RACE reads through MiXCR, listing each CDR3 protein once. Counted here are hundreds of thousands of distinct CDR3 sequences, approximately 4% occurring once; the ten biggest clones make up just under 25%. The receptor's source is a man aged 18 to 29 who received the YFV17D yellow fever vaccine. The chain has TRBV7-2 and TRBJ2-2; TRBD2 matches 8 bases. The specimen comprised PBMCs, sampled 5 days after the yellow fever booster vaccination. CDR3: CASSRRLAGNTGELFF. DNA of the CDR3: TGTGCCAGCAGCCGTAGGCTAGCGGGGAACACCGGGGAGCTGTTTTTT.